This is a list of T cell receptor beta chains from one sample in a study of graft-versus-host responses after intestinal transplantation. These TCRs are of unknown antigen specificity. Repertoires were generated with immunoSEQ multiplex PCR, while TCRdb's copy carries only in-frame clones and drops some. The sample has around 100,000 clones, 93% seen once. The sample here was unstimulated CD8+ T cells sorted from spleen or lymph node cells, taken before intestinal transplant. These receptors originate from a human donor who received an intestinal transplant. The CDR3 runs from the conserved cysteine through the conserved F or W. Each record gives: V gene, D gene, CDR3 protein. The D gene is left open where the match is weak.

>TRBV5-4|NA
CASRIGYSTDTQYF
>TRBV5-1|NA
CASQGRGEAFF
>TRBV9|NA
CASSVYAGPPGDTQYF
>TRBV7-9|NA
CASSGGQGNQPQHF
>TRBV27|NA
CASSAGFSYEQYF
>TRBV7-6|NA
CASSLASAIGTDTQYF
>TRBV30|TRBD2
CAWTVLAGPYEQYF
>TRBV27|NA
CASSADRYSNQPQHF
>TRBV5-1|NA
CASSFPRDTQYF
>TRBV27|TRBD1
CASSAWDRGLTEAFF
>TRBV6-1|NA
CASHSGNTIYF
>TRBV7-9|TRBD2
CASRPLGLAGVGEQYF
>TRBV6-1|NA
CASSLGITYEQYF
>TRBV19|NA
CASTPEGNEQFF
>TRBV27|NA
CASSYGDLGELFF
>TRBV5-6|TRBD1
CASSSLQGMVSEAFF
>TRBV4-2|TRBD2
CASSQVGAGGPSTDTQYF
>TRBV4-1|TRBD1
CASSQLTGSEKLFF
>TRBV19|NA
CASSVGEISYEQYF
>TRBV6-1|TRBD1
CASSLAGGHGYTF
>TRBV6-5|NA
CASSQTSGSGNTIYF
>TRBV27|NA
CASRHGVSNQPQHF
>TRBV29-1|NA
CSGRQHTGELFF
>TRBV4-1|TRBD1
CASSQDHAGGYEQYF
>TRBV27|NA
CASSLTPGGNEQFF
>TRBV4-1|NA
CASSQERGGVTGELFF
>TRBV4-1|NA
CASRGGEGDTEAFF
>TRBV19|NA
CASSIGWQPSNQPQHF
>TRBV19|NA
CASSTALNTEAFF
>TRBV13|NA
CASSFGPRGVGSGEKLFF
>TRBV25-1|NA
CASMPGVLLGTYNEQFF
>TRBV19|NA
CASSISGANVLTF
>TRBV14|NA
CASNSRAGELFF
>TRBV5-1|NA
CASSLVEGNTIYF
>TRBV5-6|TRBD1
CASSFAGTGKQPQHF
>TRBV15|NA
CATSGWGDSYEQYF
>TRBV5-4|NA
CASSVGTYEQYF
>TRBV11-2|TRBD2
CASSTSGGPTDTQYF
>TRBV7-8|TRBD1
CASSPGQGQLQFF
>TRBV4-1|TRBD1
CASSQQTGLRYEQYF
>TRBV5-1|TRBD1
CASSLAASQGAGFPNTEAFF
>TRBV5-1|NA
CASSLAGDRRIFF
>TRBV9|TRBD2
CASSGLAGVSSTDTQYF
>TRBV4-1|NA
CASSQETGTYQETQYF
>TRBV5-5|NA
CASSNLPLNTEAFF
>TRBV19|NA
CASSSEGSYGYTF
>TRBV30|NA
CAWRESPLHF
>TRBV6-5|NA
CASLGHNYEQYF
>TRBV15|NA
CATSRARDGRSEAFF
>TRBV19|NA
CASSFYEENTEAFF
>TRBV19|TRBD1
CASLGDREGGQPQHF
>TRBV11-2|TRBD1
CASRGTGNTEAFF
>TRBV7-9|TRBD2
CASRPHSVAGGPDTQYF